A selection of T cell receptor beta chains follows, all from one sample in a study of cytomegalovirus exposure and HLA in healthy donors. Repertoires were generated with immunoSEQ multiplex PCR, while TCRdb's copy carries only in-frame clones and drops some. The top ten clones hold about 3.8% of a sample with tens of thousands of clones, more than 85% of them seen once. The sequencing sample was made of PBMCs. The origin of the receptors is a woman in her thirties in good health and CMV-seronegative. The CDR3 runs from the conserved cysteine through the conserved F or W. A D gene is named only where the DNA matches it firmly. Size values are once, few and many counts, or a class for expanded clones, and some rows have none.

cdr3_nt cdr3_aa j_call v_call d_call clone_size
TGTGCCAGCAGCGTAGCTCCGTCGCAAGAGACCCAGTACTTC CASSVAPSQETQYF TRBJ2-5 TRBV9 - -
TGTGCCAGCAGCCTGGGTGGGGCGCGCAACTACGAGCAGTACTTC CASSLGGARNYEQYF TRBJ2-7 TRBV5-4 - -
TGTGCCAGCAGGGGGGGTGACAGGGTCTATGGCTACACCTTC CASRGGDRVYGYTF TRBJ1-2 TRBV28 TRBD1 few
TGTGCCAGCAGTTCAGGCAGGGGAAACAGGGCGAACACTGAAGCTTTCTTT CASSSGRGNRANTEAFF TRBJ1-1 TRBV28 - -
TGTGCCAGCAGCTCCAGGACTAGCACGGGAGAGACCCAGTACTTC CASSSRTSTGETQYF TRBJ2-5 TRBV5-4 TRBD2 -
TGCGCCAGCAGCTTGGGGAGTAGCGGGGGGGCCTTGGATACGCAGTATTTT CASSLGSSGGALDTQYF TRBJ2-3 TRBV5-1 TRBD2 -
TGTGCCAGCAGCCGCAGGACTAGCGGGGGATCCTACGAGCAGTACTTC CASSRRTSGGSYEQYF TRBJ2-7 TRBV5-6 TRBD2 -
TGTGCCAGCTCACCGAGGGATCCGAGGGTCGAAGTTGAAGCTTTCTTT CASSPRDPRVEVEAFF TRBJ1-1 TRBV18 - once
TGTGCCTGGAGTAACAGGGGGAACACTGAAGCTTTCTTT CAWSNRGNTEAFF TRBJ1-1 TRBV30 TRBD1 -
TGTGCCAGCAGGGTAGCGGGGGGGGCCGAGCAGTACTTC CASRVAGGAEQYF TRBJ2-7 TRBV7-9 TRBD2 -
TGCGCCAGCAGCTTGGAACTAGCGGGCCCCGTTCAGTACTTC CASSLELAGPVQYF TRBJ2-4 TRBV5-1 TRBD2 -
TGTGCCAGCAGTTTTTCCCTCCAGGGTACCTATGGCTACACCTTC CASSFSLQGTYGYTF TRBJ1-2 TRBV28 - -
TGTGCCAGCAGCTCGCCAGGGGGCTATGGCTACACCTTC CASSSPGGYGYTF TRBJ1-2 TRBV7-3 TRBD1 -
TGTGCCAGCACCATGTTGCGGTATAGCAATCAGCCCCAGCATTTT CASTMLRYSNQPQHF TRBJ1-5 TRBV21-1 - -
TGTGCCAGTGGAACAGGGAGCTCCTACGAGCAGTACTTC CASGTGSSYEQYF TRBJ2-7 TRBV19 - -
TGTGCCAGCAGCTTAGCGGGTGGCTACCACGGCGGGGAACTGTTTTTT CASSLAGGYHGGELFF TRBJ1-4 TRBV7-9 - -
TGTGCCAGCAGCTTAGCCCCCATCGGGAGCGGGGGGCGTAATGAGCAGTTCTTC CASSLAPIGSGGRNEQFF TRBJ2-1 TRBV7-2 TRBD2 -
TGTGCCAGCAGCTTAGCTGCAGGGAGGGGAAGAGAGACCCAGTACTTC CASSLAAGRGRETQYF TRBJ2-5 TRBV7-2 TRBD2 -
TGTGCCAGCAGCCTAAATTACAATGAGCAGTTCTTC CASSLNYNEQFF TRBJ2-1 TRBV4-2 - -
TGTGCCAGCAGTAGAGGGAATACGCAGTATTTT CASSRGNTQYF TRBJ2-3 TRBV27 - once
TGCGCCAGCAGCCAAGAAAGACAGGGGGCCGGTAACTATGGCTACACCTTC CASSQERQGAGNYGYTF TRBJ1-2 TRBV4-3 TRBD1 -
TGTGCCAGCAGCAAGGGACTAGCGGACTACAATGAGCAGTTCTTC CASSKGLADYNEQFF TRBJ2-1 TRBV7-3 TRBD2 -
TGCAGTGCTCTGACTAGTTACGAGCAGTACTTC CSALTSYEQYF TRBJ2-7 TRBV20-1 - few
TGTGCCAGCAGTTTATCCGGAGCCGGGACAAGGTCACAGCCCCAGCATTTT CASSLSGAGTRSQPQHF TRBJ1-5 TRBV28 - -
TGTGCCAGCAGTCGTCGACAGGGTCCTGAAGCTTTCTTT CASSRRQGPEAFF TRBJ1-1 TRBV6-5 TRBD1 -
TGTGCCAGCAGGTGGGGACAAGACAATGAGCAGTTCTTC CASRWGQDNEQFF TRBJ2-1 TRBV6-1 - few
TGCGCCAGCAGCCAACCTAGGGGCAGGGGGTGGGAAAAACTGTTTTTT CASSQPRGRGWEKLFF TRBJ1-4 TRBV4-1 TRBD1 -
TGTGCCAGCAGCTTAGCGGGGGGGCTAGAGACCCAGTACTTC CASSLAGGLETQYF TRBJ2-5 TRBV7-2 - few
TGTGCCAGCAGCTCCAGGGACGAGCAGTACTTC CASSSRDEQYF TRBJ2-7 TRBV5-6 - -
TGTGCCAGCAGTTTAACAGGGGGCGCTGGTCATGGCTACACCTTC CASSLTGGAGHGYTF TRBJ1-2 TRBV28 TRBD1 -
TGTGCCAGCAGTTTAGACAGGGGACGCAATCAGCCCCAGCATTTT CASSLDRGRNQPQHF TRBJ1-5 TRBV6-5 TRBD1 -
TGTGCCTGGAGTGTCCTTAGCGGGAGGTCGAAGCTGTTTTTT CAWSVLSGRSKLFF TRBJ2-2 TRBV30 TRBD2 -
TGTGCCAGCCCTCCAGGGCTAAGCTCCTACAATGAGCAGTTCTTC CASPPGLSSYNEQFF TRBJ2-1 TRBV2 - once
TGTGCCAGCTCACCCGGACTAGCGGTGAACTACGAGCAGTACTTC CASSPGLAVNYEQYF TRBJ2-7 TRBV18 TRBD2 -
TGTGCCAGCAGCTTGTCTCCGAACACTGAAGCTTTCTTT CASSLSPNTEAFF TRBJ1-1 TRBV5-4 - -
TGTGCCTGGAGTCGGGGGAGCTCTGGAAACACCATATATTTT CAWSRGSSGNTIYF TRBJ1-3 TRBV30 - -
TGTGCCAGCAGCTTGGATATGGGGGGGAAGAATCAGCCCCAGCATTTT CASSLDMGGKNQPQHF TRBJ1-5 TRBV5-5 - -
TGTGCCAGCAGCGCTATAACCGGGGAATATGGCTACACCTTC CASSAITGEYGYTF TRBJ1-2 TRBV7-2 - -
TGTGCCAGCAGTCTAGTCGGCGCGGGCACTGAAGCTTTCTTT CASSLVGAGTEAFF TRBJ1-1 TRBV2 - -
TGTGCCAGCAGCTTAACCTCCCCGGGGGTGAGGACAGATACGCAGTATTTT CASSLTSPGVRTDTQYF TRBJ2-3 TRBV7-3 - -
TGTGCCAGCAGCTCGACTAGCGGAAGTAGCGGGGAGCTGTTTTTT CASSSTSGSSGELFF TRBJ2-2 TRBV25-1 TRBD2 -
TGTGCCAGCAGACCCTTAAAACAGGGGACTGTGAACACTGAAGCTTTCTTT CASRPLKQGTVNTEAFF TRBJ1-1 TRBV14 TRBD1 -
TGTGCCAGCAGCTTAGATAGCCCAGGGGAGCAGTTCTTC CASSLDSPGEQFF TRBJ2-1 TRBV7-9 - -
TGCGCCAGCAGACCGGACAGGGGTGACCAGCCCCAGCATTTT CASRPDRGDQPQHF TRBJ1-5 TRBV4-1 TRBD1 few
TGTGCCAGCAGCTTACTGACTAGCGTAAACTCCTACAATGAGCAGTTCTTC CASSLLTSVNSYNEQFF TRBJ2-1 TRBV7-9 TRBD2 -
TGTGCCAGCAGCACAGGGGTCGAGCAGTACTTC CASSTGVEQYF TRBJ2-7 TRBV5-6 TRBD1 -
TGTGCCAGCAGCTTGGGACAGGGGGTGAGCACAGATACGCAGTATTTT CASSLGQGVSTDTQYF TRBJ2-3 TRBV11-2 TRBD1 -
TGTGCCAGCAGTGCACGAACCCCCCAGGGAATCTATGGCTACACCTTC CASSARTPQGIYGYTF TRBJ1-2 TRBV27 - -
TGTGCCAGCAGTTATTCGTCACTACGCTCTGGAAACACCATATATTTT CASSYSSLRSGNTIYF TRBJ1-3 TRBV6-5 - -
TGTGCCAGCTCACCGGACAGGGGGAACACCGGGGAGCTGTTTTTT CASSPDRGNTGELFF TRBJ2-2 TRBV18 TRBD1 -
TGTGCCAGCAGCTCTAGGGGGATTTCACCTGGGGCCAACGTCCTGACTTTC CASSSRGISPGANVLTF TRBJ2-6 TRBV7-2 - -
TGTGCCAGCAGTCTCGGGAATACGTACGAGCAGTACTTC CASSLGNTYEQYF TRBJ2-7 TRBV25-1 - -
TGTGCCAGCAGGGACAGGGCCCACGAGCAGTACTTC CASRDRAHEQYF TRBJ2-7 TRBV2 TRBD1 -
TGTGCCAGCAGCTTGGGAGGGGGCAGGGCTGGGGCCAACGTCCTGACTTTC CASSLGGGRAGANVLTF TRBJ2-6 TRBV5-5 TRBD1 -
TGCAGCGCAGCGGCAGACCGTTACAATGAGCAGTTCTTC CSAAADRYNEQFF TRBJ2-1 TRBV29-1 - -
TGTGCCAGCAGTCGTTACCGGGCCTACGAGCAGTACTTC CASSRYRAYEQYF TRBJ2-7 TRBV7-9 - -
TGCGCCAGCAGCTTGAGGACGGGAGACATTCAGTACTTC CASSLRTGDIQYF TRBJ2-4 TRBV5-1 - -
TGTGCTAGTGCCAAGACAGGGGACTCCTACGAGCAGTACTTC CASAKTGDSYEQYF TRBJ2-7 TRBV12-5 TRBD1 -
TGTGCCAGCAGCTTGACAGTGAACACTGAAGCTTTCTTT CASSLTVNTEAFF TRBJ1-1 TRBV11-3 - -